The 31 T cell receptor beta chains listed next were all sequenced from one sample in a study of T cell changes during pregnancy in multiple sclerosis. Sequencing used immunoSEQ multiplex PCR; TCRdb keeps in-frame clones, though not all of them. The data show roughly 38,000 clones, 80% to 90% seen once. The specimen comprised CD4+ T cells from peripheral blood mononuclear cells, sampled before pregnancy. The receptors here all came from a female donor with multiple sclerosis, enrolled in a pregnancy study.

This chain uses TRBV28 with TRBJ1-1; TRBD1 matches at 8 bases. The CDR3 is 14 residues long. Germline values: CDR1 MDHEN, CDR2 SYDVKM. The V segment lost 7 bases and the J segment 5 bases; nucleotides outside the gene matches: 9. CDR3 in amino acids: CASTKGQGWTEAFF. The CDR3 coding sequence is TGTGCCAGCACCAAAGGACAGGGTTGGACTGAAGCTTTCTTT.

The chain combines TRBV15 with TRBJ2-7, with 9 bases aligning to TRBD1. This CDR3 region has 14 residues. Trimming took 1 base from V and 3 from J; bases not matched to a gene: 1. CDR1 is LNHNV, CDR2 YYDKDF, per germline (reference sequence). CDR3 bases: TGTGCCACCAGCAGAGGACAGGGGGGCTACGAGCAGTACTTC. It specifies CATSRGQGGYEQYF.

V is TRBV6-4 and J is TRBJ1-1, with 9 bases fitting TRBD1. Germline V gene sequence: CDR1 MRHNA, CDR2 SNTAGT. This CDR3 has 16 amino acids. The J segment lost 4 bases and the V segment lost 4 bases, leaving 10 bases of the junction unmatched. The CDR3 coding sequence is TGTGCCAGCAGTGGGCCGGGACAGGGAATTGCCACTGAAGCTTTCTTT. Encoded protein: CASSGPGQGIATEAFF.

This chain connects TRBV2 to TRBJ2-7; D may be TRBD2 (6 bases). This CDR3 contains 14 residues. CDR1 is SNHLY, CDR2 FYNNEI, per germline. V lost 6 bases and J 3 bases, leaving 15 bases between the germline ends. For the CDR3, the DNA is TGTGCCAGCAGGCCCCTGGGAGGATTCTACGAGCAGTACTTC. Its protein product is CASRPLGGFYEQYF.

The J gene is TRBJ1-5, the V gene TRBV2; D remains unclear. Germline CDR1 SNHLY, CDR2 FYNNEI. The V gene lost 5 bases and the J gene lost 7 bases, with 9 bases spanning the gap. The CDR3 loop spans 12 amino acids. CDR3 in amino acids: CASSSGEQPQHF. The CDR3 DNA sequence: TGTGCCAGCAGTAGCGGGGAGCAGCCCCAGCATTTT.

This clone was counted once. V and J are TRBV5-6 and TRBJ2-5, with D maybe TRBD1 (5 bases). The CDR3 consists of 16 residues. Trimming removed 1 base at V and 2 bases at J, with 15 bases between. Germline lookup yields CDR1 SGHDT and CDR2 YYEEEE. This CDR3 is CASSLRVGLGQETQYF. CDR3 DNA sequence: TGTGCCAGCAGCTTGAGGGTGGGGCTGGGGCAAGAGACCCAGTACTTC.

The chain combines TRBV5-6 with TRBJ1-5, with a tentative D call TRBD1 (5 bases). The CDR3 runs to 15 residues. V was trimmed by 2 bases and J by 4 bases, leaving 13 bases between them. Germline lookup yields CDR1 SGHDT and CDR2 YYEEEE. This CDR3 reads CASSFGGAENQPQHF. The CDR3 DNA follows: TGTGCCAGCAGCTTCGGCGGGGCAGAAAATCAGCCCCAGCATTTT.

This sequence joins TRBV6-5 and TRBJ1-3; D is uncertain. The CDR3 runs 13 residues. Trimming pared 6 bases from V and 2 bases from J, leaving 8 bases between. Per germline, CDR1 MNHEY and CDR2 SVGAGI. The CDR3 DNA follows: TGTGCCAGCAGGTTCTTTACTGGAAACACCATATATTTT. Translated: CASRFFTGNTIYF.

J is TRBJ2-1 and V is TRBV7-2; 14 nucleotides line up with TRBD2. V lost 4 bases to trimming and J lost 7 bases; unmatched junction nucleotides: 0. The V gene's germline CDR1 is SGHTA and CDR2 FQGNSA. The CDR3 totals 14 residues. Here the CDR3 DNA reads TGTGCCAGCAGCTGGACTAGCGGGAGGAATGAGCAGTTCTTC. This gives the protein CASSWTSGRNEQFF.

Worth noting for this clone: This same CDR3 is encoded by further DNA sequences in the sample. This chain links TRBV10-3 with TRBJ1-1; 9 bases are shared with TRBD1. Germline trimming cut 6 bases from V and 1 base from J; bases unmatched to any gene: 0. The CDR3 runs 13 residues. CDR1 is ENHRY and CDR2 is SYGVKD in the germline V gene. CDR3 region: CAIRGQGNTEAFF. The CDR3 DNA reads as TGTGCCATCAGGGGACAGGGGAACACTGAAGCTTTCTTT.

V and J are TRBV5-5 and TRBJ1-5, with no clear D. Germline V gene lookup returns CDR1 SGHKS and CDR2 YYEKEE (reference sequence). The CDR3 sequence is 16 residues long. V lost 4 bases to trimming and J lost 1 base, with 15 bases between them. The DNA of the CDR3 is TGTGCCAGCAGCGCCGCAGGACTCCTCAGCAATCAGCCCCAGCATTTT. Translation gives CASSAAGLLSNQPQHF.

The chain is built from TRBV5-5 and TRBJ1-1; D remains unclear. Germline V gene lookup returns CDR1 SGHKS and CDR2 YYEKEE (reference sequence). The CDR3 is made up of 13 amino acids. V was pared by 0 bases and J by 1 base, with 4 bases between. This chain's CDR3 is CASSLGPNTEAFF. For the CDR3, the DNA is TGTGCCAGCAGCTTGGGGCCGAACACTGAAGCTTTCTTT.

This chain links TRBV25-1 with TRBJ2-7; 9 bases fit TRBD1. The CDR3 covers 14 residues. Germline CDR1 MGHDK, CDR2 SYGVNS. After removal of 3 bases from V and 3 bases from J, the junction contained 3 bases not matched to a gene. CDR3 coding DNA: TGTGCCAGCAGTGACCGACAGGGGGTCTACGAGCAGTACTTC. This codes for CASSDRQGVYEQYF.

The chain carries TRBV7-2 and TRBJ2-1, with TRBD1 matching over 7 bases. Germline assignment: CDR1 SGHTA and CDR2 FQGNSA. There are 15 residues in the CDR3. The V and J ends lost 3 bases and 0 bases, in that order; junction bases with no gene match: 2. The CDR3: CASSFRQGSYNEQFF. CDR3 DNA sequence: TGTGCCAGCAGCTTTCGACAGGGCTCCTACAATGAGCAGTTCTTC.

The chain recombines TRBV10-1 with TRBJ1-5; 7 bases map to TRBD1. The CDR3 is made up of 15 amino acids. Per the germline V gene, CDR1 is WNHNN and CDR2 is SYGVQD (reference sequence). With 4 bases clipped from V and 4 bases from J, the junction kept 7 bases outside the gene matches. DNA of the CDR3: TGCGCCAGCAGTGCCGGGGCAGGGGGAAATCAGCCCCAGCATTTT. Its protein product is CASSAGAGGNQPQHF.

The rearrangement uses TRBV5-4 and TRBJ2-3; D is possibly TRBD2 (5 bases). The ends were cut back, 1 base at V and 4 bases at J, with 13 bases in the middle. CDR1 SGHNT and CDR2 YYREEE come from the germline V gene (reference sequence). The CDR3 is made up of 15 amino acids. The CDR3 nucleotides are TGTGCCAGCAGCTTGACTAGAGGCGTATCAGATACGCAGTATTTT. It specifies CASSLTRGVSDTQYF.

This clone was seen once. The chain uses TRBV6-1 and TRBJ1-1, with TRBD1 identical over 8 bases. The CDR3 runs 13 residues. With V trimmed by 1 base and J by 8 bases, 3 bases remained unmatched. Per germline, CDR1 MNHNS and CDR2 SASEGT. CDR3 region: CASSEEGDREAFF. DNA for the CDR3: TGTGCCAGCAGTGAAGAGGGGGACAGGGAAGCTTTCTTT.

This clone has just a few counts. The chain recombines TRBV5-1 with TRBJ2-2, with a tentative D call TRBD1 (6 bases). In germline, CDR1 is SGHRS, CDR2 YFSETQ. The V end was cut by 0 bases, the J end by 2 bases, with 11 bases between. The CDR3 has 16 residues. CDR3 residues: CASSLARTANTGELFF. CDR3 coding DNA: TGCGCCAGCAGCTTGGCACGGACAGCAAACACCGGGGAGCTGTTTTTT.

This chain connects TRBV6-6 to TRBJ2-1; 7 bases are a match to TRBD2. The CDR3 runs 15 residues. Germline V gene data show CDR1 as MNHNY and CDR2 as SVGAGI (reference sequence). With 0 bases clipped from V and 9 bases from J, the junction kept 8 bases outside the gene matches. Here the CDR3 DNA reads TGTGCCAGCAGTTACTCCAGGGAGGGCGGGAGTGAGCAGTTCTTC. Translated, it gives CASSYSREGGSEQFF.

The chain uses TRBV11-2 and TRBJ2-2, with 9 nucleotides matching TRBD1. Germline loops: CDR1 SGHAT, CDR2 FQNNGV. The CDR3 spans 16 residues. Unmatched junction bases numbered 4, after V lost 5 bases and J lost 0 bases. The CDR3 sequence is CASSARQGANTGELFF. The CDR3 DNA follows: TGTGCCAGCAGCGCCCGACAGGGGGCGAACACCGGGGAGCTGTTTTTT.

This chain links TRBV23-1 with TRBJ2-7, with a tentative D call TRBD2 (5 bases). TRBV23-1 is placed among ORFs of uncertain function. Trimming took off 5 bases at V and 4 bases at J, with 12 bases between the two ends. This CDR3 has 13 amino acids. CDR3 residues: CASSGPGLYEQYF. In DNA, the CDR3 is TGCGCCAGCAGTGGTCCGGGATTGTACGAGCAGTACTTC.

The chain has TRBV7-2 and TRBJ1-1, with 9 bases lining up with TRBD1. The junction had 8 bases not matched to a gene; V was cut back by 4 bases and J by 5 bases. CDR3 length: 15 amino acids. CDR1 and CDR2 (germline): SGHTA, FQGNSA. The DNA of the CDR3 is TGTGCCAGCAGCTCCGGGGGACAGGGTGGGACTGAAGCTTTCTTT. It encodes CASSSGGQGGTEAFF.

The chain links TRBV7-9 to TRBJ1-1; 9 nucleotides agree with TRBD1. With 5 bases clipped from V and 7 bases from J, the junction kept 8 bases outside the gene matches. Looked up from germline, CDR1 is SEHNR and CDR2 is FQNEAQ (reference sequence). The CDR3 has 14 amino acids. CDR3 DNA sequence: TGTGCCAGCAGCACCCGGACAGGGGAGGATGAAGCTTTCTTT. The encoded protein is CASSTRTGEDEAFF.

The J gene is TRBJ1-1, the V gene TRBV18; D unresolved. The germline V gene has CDR1 KGHSH and CDR2 LQKENI. The CDR3 spans 12 residues. V lost 3 bases and J 3 bases, leaving 5 bases between the germline ends. The CDR3 bases are TGTGCCAGCTCACCGGCAGACACTGAAGCTTTCTTT. Translated, it gives CASSPADTEAFF.

This chain uses TRBV5-4 with TRBJ1-4, with TRBD1 as a possible D gene (5 bases). Trimming left V 0 bases short and J 5 bases short, with 11 bases between. Germline CDR1 and CDR2: SGHNT and YYREEE (reference sequence). The CDR3 is 15 amino acids. CDR3 amino acids: CASSLDGALNEKLFF. CDR3 bases: TGTGCCAGCAGCTTGGATGGGGCCCTGAATGAAAAACTGTTTTTT.

The rearrangement uses TRBV29-1 and TRBJ2-5; TRBD1 matches 11 bases. Germline assignment: CDR1 SQVTM and CDR2 ANQGSEA. The length of the CDR3 is 15 residues. V gave up 6 bases and J gave up 5 bases; unmatched junction bases: 11. CDR3 nucleotides: TGCAGCGTCAAGCTACGGACAGGGGGCGAGGAGACCCAGTACTTC. Protein sequence: CSVKLRTGGEETQYF. The full variable domain, with the rest looked up from reference TRBV29-1 and TRBJ2-5, is SAVISQKPSRDICQRGTSLTIQCQVDSQVTMMFWYRQQPGQSLTLIATANQGSEATYESGFVIDKFPISRPNLTFSTLTVSNMSPEDSSIYLCSVKLRTGGEETQYFGPGTRLLVL.

The chain employs TRBV10-3 and TRBJ2-1; 9 bases map to TRBD2. The length of the CDR3 is 20 residues. Germline V lookup: CDR1 ENHRY, CDR2 SYGVKD. The V gene end was trimmed by 3 bases and the J gene end by 1 base; junction bases not matched to a gene: 16. The CDR3: CAISDHSGGSGRGSYNEQFF. The CDR3 nucleotides are TGTGCCATCAGTGACCATTCCGGGGGTAGCGGGAGAGGGTCCTACAATGAGCAGTTCTTC.

V usage is TRBV6-6 and J usage is TRBJ1-1; 10 bases line up with TRBD1. The CDR3 sequence is 14 residues long. Germline-derived CDR1 and CDR2 are MNHNY and SVGAGI (reference sequence). The V gene end was trimmed by 7 bases and the J gene end by 5 bases; junction bases not matched to a gene: 7. The CDR3 region has the DNA TGTGCCAGCACCCTGGGACAGGGGTTAACTGAAGCTTTCTTT. This codes for CASTLGQGLTEAFF.

V and J are TRBV5-6 and TRBJ2-2; 11 bases agree with TRBD2. The trim removed 6 bases at V and 4 bases at J, leaving 8 bases unmatched. This CDR3 region has 16 residues. Germline CDR1 reads SGHDT; CDR2 reads YYEEEE. The CDR3 sequence: CASTPLAGAGTGELFF. The CDR3 DNA reads as TGTGCCAGCACCCCACTAGCGGGAGCTGGCACCGGGGAGCTGTTTTTT.

The rearrangement uses TRBV6-1 and TRBJ1-2; no reliable D call. This CDR3 comprises 15 residues. CDR1 is MNHNS, CDR2 SASEGT, per germline. Trimming took off 4 bases at V and 2 bases at J, with 14 bases between the two ends. The CDR3 here is CASSGREWENYGYTF. The DNA of the CDR3 is TGTGCCAGCAGTGGTCGTGAGTGGGAGAACTATGGCTACACCTTC.

The chain carries TRBV7-2 and TRBJ2-1; 14 bases align to TRBD2. In germline, CDR1 is SGHTA, CDR2 FQGNSA. V was pared by 2 bases and J by 4 bases, with 10 bases of the junction left unmatched. The CDR3 spans 19 residues. This chain's CDR3 is CASSLNFGTSGSRYNEQFF. The CDR3 region has the DNA TGTGCCAGCAGCTTAAATTTCGGGACTAGCGGGAGCAGGTACAATGAGCAGTTCTTC.